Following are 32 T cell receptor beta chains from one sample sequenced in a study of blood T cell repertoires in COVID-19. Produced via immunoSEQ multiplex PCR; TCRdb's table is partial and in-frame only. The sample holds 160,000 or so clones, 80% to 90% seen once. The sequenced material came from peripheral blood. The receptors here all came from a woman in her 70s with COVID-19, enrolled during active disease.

The CDR3 here is CASSYVRGETQYF. The CDR3, as DNA: TGTGCCAGCAGTTACGTCAGGGGAGAGACCCAGTACTTC. The V and J genes are TRBV6-5 and TRBJ2-5; a weak D match, TRBD1 (6 bases). Trimming pared 2 bases from V and 4 bases from J, leaving 8 bases between. The CDR3 runs to 13 residues. The germline gives CDR1 MNHEY, CDR2 SVGAGI.

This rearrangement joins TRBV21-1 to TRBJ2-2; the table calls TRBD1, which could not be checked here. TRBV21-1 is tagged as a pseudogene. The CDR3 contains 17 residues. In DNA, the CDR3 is TGTGCCAGCAGCAAAGTACGGGACAGATTACTCACCGGGGAGCTGTTTTTT. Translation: CASSKVRDRLLTGELFF.

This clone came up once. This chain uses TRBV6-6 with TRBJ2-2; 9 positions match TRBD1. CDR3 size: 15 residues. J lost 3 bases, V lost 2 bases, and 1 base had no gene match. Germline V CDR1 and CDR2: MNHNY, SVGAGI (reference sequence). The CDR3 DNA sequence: TGTGCCAGCAGTTACGACAGGGGGGACACCGGGGAGCTGTTTTTT. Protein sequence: CASSYDRGDTGELFF.

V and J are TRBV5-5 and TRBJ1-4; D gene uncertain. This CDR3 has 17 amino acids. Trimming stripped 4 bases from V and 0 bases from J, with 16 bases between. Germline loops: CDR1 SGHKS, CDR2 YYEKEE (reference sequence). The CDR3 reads CASSPVWRPSTNEKLFF. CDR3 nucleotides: TGTGCCAGCAGCCCGGTCTGGAGACCATCAACTAATGAAAAACTGTTTTTT.

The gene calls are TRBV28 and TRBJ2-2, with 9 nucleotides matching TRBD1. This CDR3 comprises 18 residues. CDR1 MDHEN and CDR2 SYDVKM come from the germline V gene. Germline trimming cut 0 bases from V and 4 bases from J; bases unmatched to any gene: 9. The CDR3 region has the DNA TGTGCCAGCAGTTTATGGGCCCTCGACAGGGGGGGCACCGGGGAGCTGTTTTTT. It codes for CASSLWALDRGGTGELFF. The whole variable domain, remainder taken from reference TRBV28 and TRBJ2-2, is DVKVTQSSRYLVKRTGEKVFLECVQDMDHENMFWYRQDPGLGLRLIYFSYDVKMKEKGDIPEGYSVSREKKERFSLILESASTNQTSMYLCASSLWALDRGGTGELFFGEGSRLTVL.

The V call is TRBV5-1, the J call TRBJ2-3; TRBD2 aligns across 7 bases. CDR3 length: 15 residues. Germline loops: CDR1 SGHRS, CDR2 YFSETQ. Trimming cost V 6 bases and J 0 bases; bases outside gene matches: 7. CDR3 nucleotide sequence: TGCGCCAGCACCCTGGGGCGGGGGAGCACAGATACGCAGTATTTT. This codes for CASTLGRGSTDTQYF.

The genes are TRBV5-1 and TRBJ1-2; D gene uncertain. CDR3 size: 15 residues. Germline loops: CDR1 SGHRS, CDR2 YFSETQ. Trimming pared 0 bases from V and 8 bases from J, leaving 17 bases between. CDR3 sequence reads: CASSLVVGGEEGYTF. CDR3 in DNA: TGCGCCAGCAGCTTGGTCGTCGGTGGGGAGGAAGGCTACACCTTC.

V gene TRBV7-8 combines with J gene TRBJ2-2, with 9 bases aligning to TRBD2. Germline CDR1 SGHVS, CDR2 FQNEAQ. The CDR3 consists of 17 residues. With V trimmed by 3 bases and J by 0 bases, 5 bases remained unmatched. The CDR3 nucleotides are TGTGCCAGCAGCTTCGGTAGCGGGGGCCCGAACACCGGGGAGCTGTTTTTT. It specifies CASSFGSGGPNTGELFF.

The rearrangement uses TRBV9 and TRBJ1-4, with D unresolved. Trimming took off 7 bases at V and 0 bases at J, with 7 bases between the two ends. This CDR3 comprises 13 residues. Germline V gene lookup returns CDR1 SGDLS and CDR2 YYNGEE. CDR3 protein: CASAAATNEKLFF. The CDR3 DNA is TGTGCCAGCGCGGCCGCAACTAATGAAAAACTGTTTTTT.

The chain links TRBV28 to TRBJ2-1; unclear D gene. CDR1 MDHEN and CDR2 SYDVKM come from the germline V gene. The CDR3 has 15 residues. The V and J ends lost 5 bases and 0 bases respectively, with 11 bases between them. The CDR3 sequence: CASSEQRSSYNEQFF. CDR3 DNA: TGTGCCAGCAGTGAACAGAGAAGCTCCTACAATGAGCAGTTCTTC.

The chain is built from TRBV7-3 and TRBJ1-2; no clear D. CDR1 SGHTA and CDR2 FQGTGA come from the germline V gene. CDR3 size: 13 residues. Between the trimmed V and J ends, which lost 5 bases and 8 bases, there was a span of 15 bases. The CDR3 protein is CASSPKRGGGYTF. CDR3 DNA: TGTGCCAGCAGCCCCAAACGGGGAGGGGGCTACACCTTC. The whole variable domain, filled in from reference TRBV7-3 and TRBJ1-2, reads GAGVSQTPSNKVTEKGKYVELRCDPISGHTALYWYRQSLGQGPEFLIYFQGTGAADDSGLPNDRFFAVRPEGSVSTLKIQRTERGDSAVYLCASSPKRGGGYTFGSGTRLTVV.

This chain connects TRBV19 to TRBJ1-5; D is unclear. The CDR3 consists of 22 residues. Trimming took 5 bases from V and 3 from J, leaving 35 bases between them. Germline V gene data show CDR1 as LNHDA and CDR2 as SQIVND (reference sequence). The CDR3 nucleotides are TGTGCCAGTAGTCCCACCCCCCTTTCAAGCTATAATACCAAACGAAACAATCAGCCCCAGCATTTT. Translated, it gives CASSPTPLSSYNTKRNNQPQHF. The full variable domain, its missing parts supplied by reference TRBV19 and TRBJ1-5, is DGGITQSPKYLFRKEGQNVTLSCEQNLNHDAMYWYRQDPGQGLRLIYYSQIVNDFQKGDIAEGYSVSREKKESFPLTVTSAQKNPTAFYLCASSPTPLSSYNTKRNNQPQHFGDGTRLSIL.

CDR3 sequence: CASRLMPLDLNTEAFF. CDR3 DNA sequence: TGCGCCAGCAGACTCATGCCCCTCGATTTGAACACTGAAGCTTTCTTT. V is TRBV10-1 and J is TRBJ1-1; D ambiguous. Germline V gives CDR1 WNHNN, CDR2 SYGVQD (reference sequence). V was trimmed by 6 bases and J by 0 bases, leaving 17 bases between them. The CDR3 consists of 16 residues.

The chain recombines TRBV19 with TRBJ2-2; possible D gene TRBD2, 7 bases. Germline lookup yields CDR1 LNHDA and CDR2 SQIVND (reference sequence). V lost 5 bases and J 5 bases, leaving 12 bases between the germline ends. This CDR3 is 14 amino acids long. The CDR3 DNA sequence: TGTGCCAGTAGTTCCAAGGGGGGGACCGGGGAGCTGTTTTTT. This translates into CASSSKGGTGELFF.

CDR3 sequence: CASSLMPQGASYNEQFF. The CDR3, as DNA: TGTGCCAGCAGCTTAATGCCACAGGGGGCTTCCTACAATGAGCAGTTCTTC. The V call is TRBV7-3, the J call TRBJ2-1, with 9 bases matching TRBD1. V dropped 1 base and J dropped 1; count of bases not matched to a gene: 5. This CDR3 is built from 17 residues. CDR1 and CDR2 from the germline V gene are SGHTA and FQGTGA.

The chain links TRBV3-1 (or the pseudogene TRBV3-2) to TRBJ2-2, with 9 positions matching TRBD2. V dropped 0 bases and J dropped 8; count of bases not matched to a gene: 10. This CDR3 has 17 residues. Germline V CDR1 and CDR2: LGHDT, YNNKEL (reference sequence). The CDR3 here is CASSQDRPSGAPGELFF. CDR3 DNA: TGTGCCAGCAGCCAAGATAGGCCTAGCGGGGCGCCGGGGGAGCTGTTTTTT.

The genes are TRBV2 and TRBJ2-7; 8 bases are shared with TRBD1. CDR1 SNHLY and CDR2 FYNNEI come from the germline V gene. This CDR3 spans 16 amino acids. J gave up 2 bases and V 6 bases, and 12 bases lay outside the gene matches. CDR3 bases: TGTGCCAGCAGACAGACGCTGGGGACAGGAACCTACGAGCAGTACTTC. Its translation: CASRQTLGTGTYEQYF.

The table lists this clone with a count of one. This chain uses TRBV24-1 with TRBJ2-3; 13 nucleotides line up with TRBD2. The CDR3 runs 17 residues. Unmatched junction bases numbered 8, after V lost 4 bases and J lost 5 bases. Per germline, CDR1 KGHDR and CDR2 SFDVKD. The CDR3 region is CATSDLTSGGPGDTQYF. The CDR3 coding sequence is TGTGCCACCAGTGACCTGACTAGCGGGGGGCCCGGAGATACGCAGTATTTT.

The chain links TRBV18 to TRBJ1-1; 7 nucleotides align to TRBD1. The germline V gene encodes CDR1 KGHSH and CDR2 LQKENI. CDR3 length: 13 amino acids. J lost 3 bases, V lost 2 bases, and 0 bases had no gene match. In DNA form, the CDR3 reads TGTGCCAGCTCACCAACAGGGGACACTGAAGCTTTCTTT. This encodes CASSPTGDTEAFF.

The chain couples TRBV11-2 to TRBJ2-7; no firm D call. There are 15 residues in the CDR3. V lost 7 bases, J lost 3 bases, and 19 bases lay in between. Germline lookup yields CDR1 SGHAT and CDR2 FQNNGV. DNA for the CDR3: TGTGCCAGCACCCAACCAGGCTCCGCTAACTACGAGCAGTACTTC. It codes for CASTQPGSANYEQYF.

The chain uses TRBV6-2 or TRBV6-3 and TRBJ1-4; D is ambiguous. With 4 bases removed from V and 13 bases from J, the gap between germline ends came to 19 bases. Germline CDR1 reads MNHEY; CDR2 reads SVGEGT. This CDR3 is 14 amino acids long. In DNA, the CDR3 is TGTGCCAGCAGTTCCGGGTCCTCGGCTGCTCGACTGTTTTTT. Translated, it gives CASSSGSSAARLFF.

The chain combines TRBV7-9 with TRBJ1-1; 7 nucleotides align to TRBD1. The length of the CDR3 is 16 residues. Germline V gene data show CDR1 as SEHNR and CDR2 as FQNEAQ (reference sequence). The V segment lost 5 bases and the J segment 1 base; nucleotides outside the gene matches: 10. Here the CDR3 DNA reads TGTGCCAGCAGCCCCCGGGCCGGGACAGAGAACACTGAAGCTTTCTTT. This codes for CASSPRAGTENTEAFF. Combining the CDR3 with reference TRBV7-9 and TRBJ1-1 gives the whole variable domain DTGVSQNPRHKITKRGQNVTFRCDPISEHNRLYWYRQTLGQGPEFLTYFQNEAQLEKSRLLSDRFSAERPKGSFSTLEIQRTEQGDSAMYLCASSPRAGTENTEAFFGQGTRLTVV.

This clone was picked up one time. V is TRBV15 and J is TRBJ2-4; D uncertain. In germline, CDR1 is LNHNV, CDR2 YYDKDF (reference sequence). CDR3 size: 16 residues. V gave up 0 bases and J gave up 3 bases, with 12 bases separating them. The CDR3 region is CATSRDSRSNKNIQYF. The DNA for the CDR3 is TGTGCCACCAGCAGAGATAGTAGAAGCAACAAAAACATTCAGTACTTC.

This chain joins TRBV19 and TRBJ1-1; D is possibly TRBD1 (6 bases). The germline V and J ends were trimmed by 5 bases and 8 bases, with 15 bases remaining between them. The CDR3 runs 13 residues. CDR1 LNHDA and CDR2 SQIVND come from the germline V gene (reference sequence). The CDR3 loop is CASSPLGAREAFF. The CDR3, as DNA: TGTGCCAGTAGTCCCCTGGGGGCAAGAGAAGCTTTCTTT.

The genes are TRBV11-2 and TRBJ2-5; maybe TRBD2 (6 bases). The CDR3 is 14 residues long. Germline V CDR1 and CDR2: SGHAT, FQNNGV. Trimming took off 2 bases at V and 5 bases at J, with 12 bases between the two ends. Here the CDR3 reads CASSLFGGIETQYF. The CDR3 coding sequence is TGTGCCAGCAGCTTATTTGGGGGGATCGAGACCCAGTACTTC. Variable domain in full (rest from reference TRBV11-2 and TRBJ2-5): EAGVAQSPRYKIIEKRQSVAFWCNPISGHATLYWYQQILGQGPKLLIQFQNNGVVDDSQLPKDRFSAERLKGVDSTLKIQPAKLEDSAVYLCASSLFGGIETQYFGPGTRLLVL.

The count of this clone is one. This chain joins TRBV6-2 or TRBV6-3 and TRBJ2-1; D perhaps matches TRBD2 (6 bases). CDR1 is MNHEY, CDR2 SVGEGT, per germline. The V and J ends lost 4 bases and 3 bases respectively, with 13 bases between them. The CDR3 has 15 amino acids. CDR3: CASSLASEVYNEQFF. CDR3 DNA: TGTGCCAGCAGTTTGGCTAGCGAAGTCTACAATGAGCAGTTCTTC.

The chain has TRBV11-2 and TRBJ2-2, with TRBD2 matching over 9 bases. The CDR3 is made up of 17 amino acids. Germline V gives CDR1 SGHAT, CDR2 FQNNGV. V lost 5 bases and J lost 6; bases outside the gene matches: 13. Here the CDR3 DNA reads TGTGCCAGCAGCGCAAACTCGGCGGGGGGGCGAGCCGGGGAGCTGTTTTTT. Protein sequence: CASSANSAGGRAGELFF.

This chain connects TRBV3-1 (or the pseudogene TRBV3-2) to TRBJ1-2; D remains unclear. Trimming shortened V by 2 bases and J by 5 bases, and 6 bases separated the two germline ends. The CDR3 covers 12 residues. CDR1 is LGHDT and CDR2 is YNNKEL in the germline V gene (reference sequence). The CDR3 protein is CASSQRVYGYTF. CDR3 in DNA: TGTGCCAGCAGCCAAAGAGTTTATGGCTACACCTTC.

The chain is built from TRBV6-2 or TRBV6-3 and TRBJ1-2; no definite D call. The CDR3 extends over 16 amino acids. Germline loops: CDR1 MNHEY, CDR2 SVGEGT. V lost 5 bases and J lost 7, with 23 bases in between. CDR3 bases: TGTGCCAGCAGTGATTCGATATCCAGGAAAAGGATTGGCTACACCTTC. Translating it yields CASSDSISRKRIGYTF.

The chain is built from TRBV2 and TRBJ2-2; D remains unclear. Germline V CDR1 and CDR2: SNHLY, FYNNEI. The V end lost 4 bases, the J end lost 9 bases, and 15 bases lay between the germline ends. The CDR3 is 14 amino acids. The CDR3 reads CASSVNLELRELFF. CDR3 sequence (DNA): TGTGCCAGCAGTGTGAACCTCGAGCTCCGGGAGCTGTTTTTT.

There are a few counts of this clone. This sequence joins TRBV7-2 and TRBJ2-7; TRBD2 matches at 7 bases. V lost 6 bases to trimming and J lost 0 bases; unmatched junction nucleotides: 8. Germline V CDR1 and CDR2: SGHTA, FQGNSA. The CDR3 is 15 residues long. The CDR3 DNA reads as TGTGCCAGCAGACTAGGACTAGGGTTCTCCTACGAGCAGTACTTC. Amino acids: CASRLGLGFSYEQYF.

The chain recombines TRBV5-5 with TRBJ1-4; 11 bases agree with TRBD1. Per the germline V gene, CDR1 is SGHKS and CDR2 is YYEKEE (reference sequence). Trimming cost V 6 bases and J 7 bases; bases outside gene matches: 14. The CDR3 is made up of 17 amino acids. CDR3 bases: TGTGCCAGCACCCCGGGGACAGGGGGTTTACGCGGTGAAAAACTGTTTTTT. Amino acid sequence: CASTPGTGGLRGEKLFF.